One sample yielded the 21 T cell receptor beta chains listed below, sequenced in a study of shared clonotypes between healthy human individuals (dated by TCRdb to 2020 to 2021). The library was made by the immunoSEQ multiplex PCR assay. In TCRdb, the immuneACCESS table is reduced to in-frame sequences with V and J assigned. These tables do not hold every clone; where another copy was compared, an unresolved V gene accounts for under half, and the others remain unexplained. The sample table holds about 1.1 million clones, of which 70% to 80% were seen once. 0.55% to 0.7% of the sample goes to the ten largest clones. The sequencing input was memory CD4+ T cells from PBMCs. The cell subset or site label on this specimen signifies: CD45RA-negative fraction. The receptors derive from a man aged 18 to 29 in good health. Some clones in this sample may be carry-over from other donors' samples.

The CDR3 DNA is TGTGCCAGCAGTGTCGGCGGGCCAGATACGCAGTATTTT. It translates to CASSVGGPDTQYF. The chain joins TRBV2 to TRBJ2-3; the D gene is possibly TRBD2 (5 bases). CDR1 and CDR2 (germline): SNHLY, FYNNEI. The CDR3 is 13 amino acids. The V end was cut by 4 bases, the J end by 4 bases, with 9 bases between. Full variable domain (rest looked up from reference TRBV2 and TRBJ2-3): EPEVTQTPSHQVTQMGQEVILRCVPISNHLYFYWYRQILGQKVEFLVSFYNNEISEKSEIFDDQFSVERPDGSNFTLKIRSTKLEDSAMYFCASSVGGPDTQYFGPGTRLTVL.

In DNA, the CDR3 is TGTGCCTGGAACAAGGGTGGGAATTCACCCCTCCACTTT. Its protein is CAWNKGGNSPLHF. The genes are TRBV30 and TRBJ1-6; no clear D gene. Deletions cut 4 bases from V and 7 bases from J, with 11 bases between. The germline V gene encodes CDR1 GTSNPN and CDR2 SVGIG (reference sequence). This CDR3 is 13 amino acids long.

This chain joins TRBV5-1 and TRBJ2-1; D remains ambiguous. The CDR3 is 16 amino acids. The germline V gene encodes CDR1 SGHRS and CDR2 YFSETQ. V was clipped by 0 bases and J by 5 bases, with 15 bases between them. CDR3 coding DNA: TGCGCCAGCAGCTTGGTTGGCGGAGCGAGCGACAATGAGCAGTTCTTC. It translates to CASSLVGGASDNEQFF. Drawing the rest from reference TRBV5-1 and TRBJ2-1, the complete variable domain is KAGVTQTPRYLIKTRGQQVTLSCSPISGHRSVSWYQQTPGQGLQFLFEYFSETQRNKGNFPGRFSGRQFSNSRSEMNVSTLELGDSALYLCASSLVGGASDNEQFFGPGTRLTVL.

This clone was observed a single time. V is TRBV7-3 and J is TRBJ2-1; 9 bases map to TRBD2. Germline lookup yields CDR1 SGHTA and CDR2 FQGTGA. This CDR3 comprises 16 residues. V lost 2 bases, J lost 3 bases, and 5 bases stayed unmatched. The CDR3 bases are TGTGCCAGCAGCTTAGAGGGTAGCGGGGGCTACAATGAGCAGTTCTTC. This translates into CASSLEGSGGYNEQFF. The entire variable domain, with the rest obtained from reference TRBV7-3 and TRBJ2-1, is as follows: GAGVSQTPSNKVTEKGKYVELRCDPISGHTALYWYRQSLGQGPEFLIYFQGTGAADDSGLPNDRFFAVRPEGSVSTLKIQRTERGDSAVYLCASSLEGSGGYNEQFFGPGTRLTVL.

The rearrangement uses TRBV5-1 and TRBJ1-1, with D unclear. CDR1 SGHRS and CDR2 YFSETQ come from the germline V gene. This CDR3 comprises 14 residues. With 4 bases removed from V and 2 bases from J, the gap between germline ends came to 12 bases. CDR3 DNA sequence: TGCGCCAGCAGCCCGGACCCTTTAAACACTGAAGCTTTCTTT. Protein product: CASSPDPLNTEAFF.

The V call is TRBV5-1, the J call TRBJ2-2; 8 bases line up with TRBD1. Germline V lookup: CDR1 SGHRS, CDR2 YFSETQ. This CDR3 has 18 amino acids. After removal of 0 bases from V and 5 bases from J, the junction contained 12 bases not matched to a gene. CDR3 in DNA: TGCGCCAGCAGCTTGGCCCTTACTCTGACAGGGGAGACCGGGGAGCTGTTTTTT. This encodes CASSLALTLTGETGELFF. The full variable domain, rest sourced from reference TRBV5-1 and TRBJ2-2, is KAGVTQTPRYLIKTRGQQVTLSCSPISGHRSVSWYQQTPGQGLQFLFEYFSETQRNKGNFPGRFSGRQFSNSRSEMNVSTLELGDSALYLCASSLALTLTGETGELFFGEGSRLTVL.

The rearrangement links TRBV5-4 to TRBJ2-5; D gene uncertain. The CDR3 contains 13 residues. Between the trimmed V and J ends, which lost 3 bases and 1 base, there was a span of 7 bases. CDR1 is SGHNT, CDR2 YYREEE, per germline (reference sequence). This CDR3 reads CASSSGPQETQYF. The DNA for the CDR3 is TGTGCCAGCAGCTCGGGCCCCCAAGAGACCCAGTACTTC. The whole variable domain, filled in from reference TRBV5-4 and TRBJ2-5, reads ETGVTQSPTHLIKTRGQQVTLRCSSQSGHNTVSWYQQALGQGPQFIFQYYREEENGRGNFPPRFSGLQFPNYSSELNVNALELDDSALYLCASSSGPQETQYFGPGTRLLVL.

DNA for the CDR3: TGTGCCAGCAGCTTAGGGGCACAGGCAGCCCAAGAGACCCAGTACTTC. Translated: CASSLGAQAAQETQYF. The J gene is TRBJ2-5, the V gene TRBV7-3; D is possibly TRBD1 (5 bases). Trimming left V 2 bases short and J 1 base short, with 14 bases between. Per germline, CDR1 SGHTA and CDR2 FQGTGA. The CDR3 is 16 amino acids.

The CDR3 sequence: CASSLTGIGYTF. The CDR3 DNA reads TGTGCCAGCAGCTTGACAGGGATCGGCTACACCTTC. The gene calls are TRBV5-4 and TRBJ1-2; D might be TRBD1 (6 bases). Germline assignment: CDR1 SGHNT and CDR2 YYREEE (reference sequence). V dropped 1 base and J dropped 8 bases, with 9 bases sitting between them. This CDR3 spans 12 amino acids.

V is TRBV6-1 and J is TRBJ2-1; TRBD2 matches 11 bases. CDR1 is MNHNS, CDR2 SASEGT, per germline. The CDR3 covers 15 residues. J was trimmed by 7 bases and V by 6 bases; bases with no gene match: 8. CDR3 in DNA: TGTGCCAGCAGCCTCCTAGCGGGAGGCAGGAATGAGCAGTTCTTC. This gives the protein CASSLLAGGRNEQFF.

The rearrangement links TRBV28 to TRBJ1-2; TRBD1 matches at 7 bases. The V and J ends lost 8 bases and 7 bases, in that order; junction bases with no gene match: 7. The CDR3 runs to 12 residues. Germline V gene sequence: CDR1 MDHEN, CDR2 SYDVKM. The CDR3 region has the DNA TGTGCCAGCCATACAGGGGTTGGTGGCTACACCTTC. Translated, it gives CASHTGVGGYTF.

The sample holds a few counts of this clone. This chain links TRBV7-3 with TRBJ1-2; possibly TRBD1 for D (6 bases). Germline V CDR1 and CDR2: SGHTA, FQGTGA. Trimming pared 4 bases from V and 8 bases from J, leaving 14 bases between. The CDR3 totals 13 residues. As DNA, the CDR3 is TGTGCCAGCAGCTCGGACAGTCTGGGCGGCTACACCTTC. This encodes CASSSDSLGGYTF.

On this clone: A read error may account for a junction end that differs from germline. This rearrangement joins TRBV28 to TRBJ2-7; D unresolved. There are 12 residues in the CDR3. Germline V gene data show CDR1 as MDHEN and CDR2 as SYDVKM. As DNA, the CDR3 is TGTGCCAGCACAGCAAGGGCGCGCGAGCAGTGCTTC. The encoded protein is CASTARAREQCF.

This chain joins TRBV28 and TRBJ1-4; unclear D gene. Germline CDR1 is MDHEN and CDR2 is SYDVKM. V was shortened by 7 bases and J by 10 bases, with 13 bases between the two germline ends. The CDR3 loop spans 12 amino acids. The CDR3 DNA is TGTGCCAGCATTGGGGAGAACGCAAAACTGTTTTTT. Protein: CASIGENAKLFF.

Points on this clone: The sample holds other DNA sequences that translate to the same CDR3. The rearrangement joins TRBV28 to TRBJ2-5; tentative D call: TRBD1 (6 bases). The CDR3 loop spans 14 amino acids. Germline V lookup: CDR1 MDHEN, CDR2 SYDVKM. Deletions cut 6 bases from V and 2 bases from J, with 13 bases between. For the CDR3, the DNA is TGTGCCAGCAGCCTCGGGACACTTCAAGAGACCCAGTACTTC. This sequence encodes CASSLGTLQETQYF. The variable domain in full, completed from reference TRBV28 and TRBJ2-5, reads DVKVTQSSRYLVKRTGEKVFLECVQDMDHENMFWYRQDPGLGLRLIYFSYDVKMKEKGDIPEGYSVSREKKERFSLILESASTNQTSMYLCASSLGTLQETQYFGPGTRLLVL.

The CDR3 region is CASSFARTGAYGYTF. The CDR3 coding sequence is TGTGCCAGCAGTTTTGCCCGGACAGGGGCCTATGGCTACACCTTC. The chain uses TRBV27 and TRBJ1-2; 9 nucleotides match TRBD1. CDR1 is MNHEY and CDR2 is SMNVEV in the germline V gene (reference sequence). The CDR3 has 15 residues. Trimming at V came to 3 bases and at J to 4 bases, leaving 6 bases not matched to a gene.

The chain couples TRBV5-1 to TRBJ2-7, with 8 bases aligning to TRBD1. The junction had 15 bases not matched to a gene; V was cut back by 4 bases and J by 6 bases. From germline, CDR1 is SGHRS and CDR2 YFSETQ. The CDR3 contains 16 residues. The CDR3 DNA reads TGCGCCAGCAGCCTAAGCTCGGGGACAGGCCCTCGCGAGCAGTACTTC. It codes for CASSLSSGTGPREQYF.

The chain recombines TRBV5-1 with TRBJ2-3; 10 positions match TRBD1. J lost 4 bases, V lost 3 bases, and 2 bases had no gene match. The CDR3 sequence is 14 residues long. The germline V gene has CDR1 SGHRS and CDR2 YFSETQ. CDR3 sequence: CASSWTGGSDTQYF. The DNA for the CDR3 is TGCGCCAGCAGCTGGACAGGGGGATCAGATACGCAGTATTTT.

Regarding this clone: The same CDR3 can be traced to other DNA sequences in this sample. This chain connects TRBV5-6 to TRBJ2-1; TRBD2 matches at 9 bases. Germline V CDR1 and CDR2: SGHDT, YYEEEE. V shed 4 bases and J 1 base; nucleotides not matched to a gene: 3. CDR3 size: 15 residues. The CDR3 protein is CASSPTSGSYNEQFF. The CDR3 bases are TGTGCCAGCAGCCCTACTAGCGGGTCCTACAATGAGCAGTTCTTC.

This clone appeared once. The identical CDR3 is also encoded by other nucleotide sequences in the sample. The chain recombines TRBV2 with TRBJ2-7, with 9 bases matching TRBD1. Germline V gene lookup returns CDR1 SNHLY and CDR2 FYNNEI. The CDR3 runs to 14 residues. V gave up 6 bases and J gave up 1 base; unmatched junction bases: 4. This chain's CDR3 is CASSRDRASYEQYF. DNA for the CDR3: TGTGCCAGCAGCCGGGACAGGGCTTCCTACGAGCAGTACTTC.

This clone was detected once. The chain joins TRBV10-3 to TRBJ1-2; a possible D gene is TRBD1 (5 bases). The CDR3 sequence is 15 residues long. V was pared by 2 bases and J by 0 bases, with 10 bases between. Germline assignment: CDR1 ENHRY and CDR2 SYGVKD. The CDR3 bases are TGTGCCATCAGTGAGCGGGGGTTTTCTAACTATGGCTACACCTTC. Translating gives CAISERGFSNYGYTF.